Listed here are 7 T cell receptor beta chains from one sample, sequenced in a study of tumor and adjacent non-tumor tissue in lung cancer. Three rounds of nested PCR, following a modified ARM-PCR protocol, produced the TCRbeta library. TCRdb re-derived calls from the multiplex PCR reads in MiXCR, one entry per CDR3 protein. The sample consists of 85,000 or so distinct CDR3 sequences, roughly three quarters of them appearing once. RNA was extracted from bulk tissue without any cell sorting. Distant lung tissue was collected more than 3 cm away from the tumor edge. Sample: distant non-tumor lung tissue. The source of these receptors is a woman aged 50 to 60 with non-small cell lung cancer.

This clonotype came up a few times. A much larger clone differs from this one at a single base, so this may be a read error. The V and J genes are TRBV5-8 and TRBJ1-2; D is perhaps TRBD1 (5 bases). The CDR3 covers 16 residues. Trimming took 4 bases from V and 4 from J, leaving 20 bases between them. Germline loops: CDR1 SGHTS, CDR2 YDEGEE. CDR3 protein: CASSMNVFPGIYGYTF. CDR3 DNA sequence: TGTGCCAGCAGCATGAATGTTTTCCCAGGGATCTATGGCTACACCTTC.

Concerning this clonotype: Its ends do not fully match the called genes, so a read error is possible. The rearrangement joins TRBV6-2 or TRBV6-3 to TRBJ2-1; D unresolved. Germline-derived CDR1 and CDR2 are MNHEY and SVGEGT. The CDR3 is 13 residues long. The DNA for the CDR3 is TGTGTCAGCAGTTTAGCCCATTATAATGAGGAGTTCTTC. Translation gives CVSSLAHYNEEFF.

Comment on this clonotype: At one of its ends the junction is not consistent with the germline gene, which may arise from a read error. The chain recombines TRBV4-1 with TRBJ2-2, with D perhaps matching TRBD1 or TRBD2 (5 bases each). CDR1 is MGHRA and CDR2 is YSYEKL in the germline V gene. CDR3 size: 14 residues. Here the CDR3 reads CASSQERGHGELLF. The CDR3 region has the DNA TGCGCCAGCAGCCAGGAGAGGGGTCACGGGGAGCTGTTATTT.

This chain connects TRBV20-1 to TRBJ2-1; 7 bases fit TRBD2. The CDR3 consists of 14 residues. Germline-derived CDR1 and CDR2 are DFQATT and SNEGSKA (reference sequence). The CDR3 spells CGARSSGDYNEQFF. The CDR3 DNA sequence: TGCGGCGCTAGGTCAAGCGGGGACTACAATGAGCAGTTCTTC.

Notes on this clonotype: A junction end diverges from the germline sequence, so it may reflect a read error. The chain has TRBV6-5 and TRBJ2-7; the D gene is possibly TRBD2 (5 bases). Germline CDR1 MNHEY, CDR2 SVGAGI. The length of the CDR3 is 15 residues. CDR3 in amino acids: CASSYRGLVGDEKYF. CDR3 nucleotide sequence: TGTGCCAGCAGTTACCGCGGGCTAGTGGGAGACGAGAAGTACTTC.

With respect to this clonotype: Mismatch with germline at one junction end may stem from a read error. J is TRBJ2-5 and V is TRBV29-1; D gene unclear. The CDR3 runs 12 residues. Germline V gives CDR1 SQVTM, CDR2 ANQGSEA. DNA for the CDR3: TGCTGCGTTGAGACCATCGGAGAGACTCAGTACTTC. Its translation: CCVETIGETQYF.

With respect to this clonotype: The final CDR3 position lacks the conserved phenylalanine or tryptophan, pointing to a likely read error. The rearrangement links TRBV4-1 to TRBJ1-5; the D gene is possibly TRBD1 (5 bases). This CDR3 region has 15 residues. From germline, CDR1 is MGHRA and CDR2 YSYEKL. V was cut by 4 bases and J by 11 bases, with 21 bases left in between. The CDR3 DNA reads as TGCGCCAGCAGCCGAGAGGGGCATGGCAATCAATCCCAGCATTTG. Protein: CASSREGHGNQSQHL.